This is a list of T cell receptor beta chains from one sample in a study of T cell responses to AZD1222 COVID-19 vaccine. Only in-frame clones appear in the TCRdb table, and some are missing; sequencing was by immunoSEQ multiplex PCR. The sample gives 170,000 or so clones, around nine tenths of which show up once; around 3% is in the top ten. This material consisted of peripheral blood, taken on day 0 of AZD1222 vaccination. The receptors shown here come from an adult in good health. Each CDR3 is given with its conserved first and last residue. D genes are given only for firm matches. Size values are once, few and many counts, or a class for expanded clones, and some rows have none.

d_gene: TRBD2; abundance: once; v_gene: TRBV19; j_gene: TRBJ2-7; CDR3nt: TGTGCCAGTAGTAATGGACTAGCGGGGGCTACCCTGGACGAGCAGTACTTC; CDR3aa: CASSNGLAGATLDEQYF
d_gene: TRBD1; abundance: NA; v_gene: TRBV5-4; j_gene: TRBJ2-5; CDR3nt: TGTGCCAGCAGCTTGGGACAGGGGAAGGAGACCCAGTACTTC; CDR3aa: CASSLGQGKETQYF
d_gene: TRBD2; abundance: once; v_gene: TRBV6-1; j_gene: TRBJ2-2; CDR3nt: TGTGCCAGCAGTGAATTCGGGAGGGGGAACACCGGGGAGCTGTTTTTT; CDR3aa: CASSEFGRGNTGELFF
d_gene: TRBD1; abundance: NA; v_gene: TRBV24-1; j_gene: TRBJ2-3; CDR3nt: TGTGCCACCAGTGATGCTGGGACAGGCGGGGATACGCAGTATTTT; CDR3aa: CATSDAGTGGDTQYF
d_gene: NA; abundance: NA; v_gene: TRBV6-5; j_gene: TRBJ1-3; CDR3nt: TGTGCCAGCAGTTACCAGGCCTACTCTGGAAACACCATATATTTT; CDR3aa: CASSYQAYSGNTIYF
d_gene: NA; abundance: NA; v_gene: TRBV6-5; j_gene: TRBJ2-3; CDR3nt: TGTGCCAGCAGCTCAGGTCGACGCGGTACGCAGTATTTT; CDR3aa: CASSSGRRGTQYF
d_gene: TRBD1; abundance: NA; v_gene: TRBV7-2; j_gene: TRBJ2-7; CDR3nt: TGTGCCAGCAGCTGGGACAGGGGCGGGCGCGAGCAGTACTTC; CDR3aa: CASSWDRGGREQYF
d_gene: NA; abundance: NA; v_gene: TRBV13; j_gene: TRBJ2-7; CDR3nt: TGTGCCAGCAGCTTAGGCTACGAGCAGTACTTC; CDR3aa: CASSLGYEQYF
d_gene: NA; abundance: NA; v_gene: TRBV7-2; j_gene: TRBJ1-2; CDR3nt: TGTGCCAGCAGCTACGGCAGCCTTAACTATGGCTACACCTTC; CDR3aa: CASSYGSLNYGYTF
d_gene: TRBD1; abundance: NA; v_gene: TRBV27; j_gene: TRBJ1-3; CDR3nt: TGTGCCAGCAGTTACAGGGGGCGATCGGGAAACACCATATATTTT; CDR3aa: CASSYRGRSGNTIYF
d_gene: NA; abundance: NA; v_gene: TRBV9; j_gene: TRBJ1-4; CDR3nt: TGTGCCAGCAGCCCCCTTGGGGACCCCCTAGGGGATGAAAAACTGTTTTTT; CDR3aa: CASSPLGDPLGDEKLFF
d_gene: TRBD1; abundance: NA; v_gene: TRBV29-1; j_gene: TRBJ1-5; CDR3nt: TGCAGCGTCCTCGGGGACAGGGACAATCAGCCCCAGCATTTT; CDR3aa: CSVLGDRDNQPQHF
d_gene: TRBD1; abundance: NA; v_gene: TRBV2; j_gene: TRBJ2-1; CDR3nt: TGTGCCAGCAGTGATTACGGACAGGGGAGTAATGAGCAGTTCTTC; CDR3aa: CASSDYGQGSNEQFF
d_gene: NA; abundance: NA; v_gene: TRBV18; j_gene: TRBJ1-6; CDR3nt: TGTGCCAGCTCAGGGACACTACTGTCCAATAATTCACCCCTCCACTTT; CDR3aa: CASSGTLLSNNSPLHF
d_gene: TRBD1; abundance: NA; v_gene: TRBV6-4; j_gene: TRBJ1-6; CDR3nt: TGTGCCAGCATCGACAGAGGACAGGGTGAGAATTCACCCCTCCACTTT; CDR3aa: CASIDRGQGENSPLHF
d_gene: NA; abundance: NA; v_gene: TRBV5-6; j_gene: TRBJ2-7; CDR3nt: TGTGCCAGCAGCTTGAACAGGGAGTATTCCGAGCAGTACTTC; CDR3aa: CASSLNREYSEQYF
d_gene: NA; abundance: NA; v_gene: TRBV6-5; j_gene: TRBJ1-2; CDR3nt: TGTGCCAGCAGTTACCCCGGGGGGTATGGCTACACCTTC; CDR3aa: CASSYPGGYGYTF
d_gene: NA; abundance: once; v_gene: TRBV27; j_gene: TRBJ1-4; CDR3nt: TGTGCCAGCAGTTTTAGGGGCCTGGGTCAACTGTTTTTT; CDR3aa: CASSFRGLGQLFF
d_gene: TRBD1; abundance: NA; v_gene: TRBV6-4; j_gene: TRBJ2-3; CDR3nt: TGTGCCAGCAGCGACAGGACAGGCCTCACAGATACGCAGTATTTT; CDR3aa: CASSDRTGLTDTQYF
d_gene: TRBD1; abundance: NA; v_gene: TRBV2; j_gene: TRBJ2-7; CDR3nt: TGTGCCAGCAGTGAAGCCCGGGACAGGGTTGTAAACGAGCAGTACTTC; CDR3aa: CASSEARDRVVNEQYF
d_gene: TRBD2; abundance: NA; v_gene: TRBV7-2; j_gene: TRBJ2-1; CDR3nt: TGTGCCAGCAGCTTAGGGGGGGGCTCCTACAATGAGCAGTTCTTC; CDR3aa: CASSLGGGSYNEQFF
d_gene: NA; abundance: NA; v_gene: TRBV7-3; j_gene: TRBJ1-1; CDR3nt: TGTGCCAGCAGCTTGAGCCAGAACACTGAAGCTTTCTTT; CDR3aa: CASSLSQNTEAFF
d_gene: NA; abundance: NA; v_gene: TRBV2; j_gene: TRBJ1-6; CDR3nt: TGTGCCAGCAGTGAAGTCCGGTTGAGCTCCTATAATTCACCCCTCCACTTT; CDR3aa: CASSEVRLSSYNSPLHF
d_gene: NA; abundance: NA; v_gene: TRBV15; j_gene: TRBJ2-7; CDR3nt: TGTGCCACCAGCAGCTCCCCTATTCGATCCTACGAGCAGTACTTC; CDR3aa: CATSSSPIRSYEQYF
d_gene: TRBD1; abundance: NA; v_gene: TRBV9; j_gene: TRBJ1-6; CDR3nt: TGTGCCAGCACCCAGGGGGAGGGAGGTTCACCCCTCCACTTT; CDR3aa: CASTQGEGGSPLHF
d_gene: TRBD1; abundance: NA; v_gene: TRBV30; j_gene: TRBJ2-1; CDR3nt: TGTGCCTGGGGTAAGACAGGGCGCTACAATGAGCAGTTCTTC; CDR3aa: CAWGKTGRYNEQFF
d_gene: TRBD1; abundance: NA; v_gene: TRBV11-2; j_gene: TRBJ1-3; CDR3nt: TGTGCCAGCAGCTTGACAGGGTTTGGAAACACCATATATTTT; CDR3aa: CASSLTGFGNTIYF
d_gene: NA; abundance: NA; v_gene: TRBV11-2; j_gene: TRBJ1-2; CDR3nt: TGTGCCAGCAGCTTAGGGGCACAAGGGCTTTATGGCTACACCTTC; CDR3aa: CASSLGAQGLYGYTF
d_gene: NA; abundance: NA; v_gene: TRBV4-1; j_gene: TRBJ1-3; CDR3nt: TGCGCCAGCAGCCAGGACGGAACTGGAAACACCATATATTTT; CDR3aa: CASSQDGTGNTIYF
d_gene: NA; abundance: NA; v_gene: TRBV3-1/TRBV3-2; j_gene: TRBJ2-3; CDR3nt: TGTGCCAGCAGCCGAGAGAGCACAGATACGCAGTATTTT; CDR3aa: CASSRESTDTQYF
d_gene: TRBD2; abundance: NA; v_gene: TRBV19; j_gene: TRBJ2-5; CDR3nt: TGTGCCAGTAGTATGGGGACGGGACGCGGGGGATTGGATACCCAGTACTTC; CDR3aa: CASSMGTGRGGLDTQYF
d_gene: NA; abundance: once; v_gene: TRBV5-8; j_gene: TRBJ1-5; CDR3nt: TGTGCCAGCAGCTTCGACACCGGTATGTGGAATCAGCCCCAGCATTTT; CDR3aa: CASSFDTGMWNQPQHF
d_gene: TRBD1; abundance: NA; v_gene: TRBV3-1/TRBV3-2; j_gene: TRBJ1-6; CDR3nt: TGTGCCAGCAGCCAAGGGACAGGGTCTAATTCACCCCTCCACTTT; CDR3aa: CASSQGTGSNSPLHF
d_gene: TRBD1; abundance: NA; v_gene: TRBV5-1; j_gene: TRBJ1-2; CDR3nt: TGCGCCAGCAGCTTGGGGGACAGGGTTGTTGGCTACACCTTC; CDR3aa: CASSLGDRVVGYTF
d_gene: NA; abundance: NA; v_gene: TRBV5-6; j_gene: TRBJ1-6; CDR3nt: TGTGCCAGCAGCTTGGCGCAGGGCGGTAATTCACCCCTCCACTTT; CDR3aa: CASSLAQGGNSPLHF
d_gene: NA; abundance: NA; v_gene: TRBV5-6; j_gene: TRBJ1-3; CDR3nt: TGTGCCAGCAGTTTACCGGGGCTTGGAAACACCATATATTTT; CDR3aa: CASSLPGLGNTIYF
d_gene: NA; abundance: NA; v_gene: TRBV13; j_gene: TRBJ2-5; CDR3nt: TGTGCCAGCAGCTTAGTAGCCGAAGAGACCCAGTACTTC; CDR3aa: CASSLVAEETQYF
d_gene: NA; abundance: NA; v_gene: TRBV5-6; j_gene: TRBJ1-1; CDR3nt: TGTGCCAGCAGCGGTACCCCCGGGCTGGGAGGCACTGAAGCTTTCTTT; CDR3aa: CASSGTPGLGGTEAFF
d_gene: TRBD2; abundance: NA; v_gene: TRBV5-1; j_gene: TRBJ2-1; CDR3nt: TGCGCCAGCAGCGCGGGGGGTTATTCCTACAATGAGCAGTTCTTC; CDR3aa: CASSAGGYSYNEQFF
d_gene: NA; abundance: NA; v_gene: TRBV10-3; j_gene: TRBJ1-1; CDR3nt: TGTGCCATCAATTTCGACCGGGCCTTAGGAACTGAAGCTTTCTTT; CDR3aa: CAINFDRALGTEAFF
d_gene: NA; abundance: NA; v_gene: TRBV6-5; j_gene: TRBJ1-3; CDR3nt: TGTGCCAGCAGTAGACCTAATGAAGGGCACACCATATATTTT; CDR3aa: CASSRPNEGHTIYF
d_gene: NA; abundance: NA; v_gene: TRBV5-6; j_gene: TRBJ1-2; CDR3nt: TGTGCCAGCAGCCCCTCTGGCAACTACTATGGCTACACCTTC; CDR3aa: CASSPSGNYYGYTF
d_gene: NA; abundance: NA; v_gene: TRBV27; j_gene: TRBJ2-3; CDR3nt: TGTGCCAGCAGTTTACGACAGTTGAGCACAGATACGCAGTATTTT; CDR3aa: CASSLRQLSTDTQYF
d_gene: NA; abundance: NA; v_gene: TRBV20-1; j_gene: TRBJ2-7; CDR3nt: TGCAGTGCTAGTCCAACAGGGAGCCACGAGCAGTACTTC; CDR3aa: CSASPTGSHEQYF
d_gene: NA; abundance: NA; v_gene: TRBV7-2; j_gene: TRBJ1-6; CDR3nt: TGTGCCAGCAGCTTAGGCAGGGCTGATTCACCCCTCCACTTT; CDR3aa: CASSLGRADSPLHF
d_gene: NA; abundance: NA; v_gene: TRBV3-1/TRBV3-2; j_gene: TRBJ1-1; CDR3nt: TGTGCCAGCAGCCAACCAAAACCGGGACGGTCGAACACTGAAGCTTTCTTT; CDR3aa: CASSQPKPGRSNTEAFF
d_gene: NA; abundance: NA; v_gene: TRBV19; j_gene: TRBJ2-7; CDR3nt: TGTGCCAGTAGTATAGGGACTTCAAGCTACGAGCAGTACTTC; CDR3aa: CASSIGTSSYEQYF
d_gene: NA; abundance: few; v_gene: TRBV15; j_gene: TRBJ1-4; CDR3nt: TGTGCCACCAGCGAGCCCTCGGCAGGTCCACTCGGACTGTTTTTT; CDR3aa: CATSEPSAGPLGLFF
d_gene: NA; abundance: NA; v_gene: TRBV7-2; j_gene: TRBJ1-1; CDR3nt: TGTGCCAGCAGCACTCGGAGAACTGAAGCTTTCTTT; CDR3aa: CASSTRRTEAFF
d_gene: TRBD2; abundance: NA; v_gene: TRBV5-4; j_gene: TRBJ2-1; CDR3nt: TGTGCCAGCAGCTTGACGGCGGGGGGGCCCTATGAGCAGTTCTTC; CDR3aa: CASSLTAGGPYEQFF
d_gene: TRBD2; abundance: NA; v_gene: TRBV11-2; j_gene: TRBJ2-1; CDR3nt: TGTGCCAGCAGCCTATTAGGGACTAGCGGGGCCGGTGAGCAGTTCTTC; CDR3aa: CASSLLGTSGAGEQFF
d_gene: NA; abundance: NA; v_gene: TRBV10-3; j_gene: TRBJ1-5; CDR3nt: TGTGCCATCAGCGAATCGAGGATGACCCAGCATTTT; CDR3aa: CAISESRMTQHF
d_gene: NA; abundance: NA; v_gene: TRBV24-1; j_gene: TRBJ2-3; CDR3nt: TGTGCCACCAGTGGCGCAGGGGAGAAGCTTACGCAGTATTTT; CDR3aa: CATSGAGEKLTQYF